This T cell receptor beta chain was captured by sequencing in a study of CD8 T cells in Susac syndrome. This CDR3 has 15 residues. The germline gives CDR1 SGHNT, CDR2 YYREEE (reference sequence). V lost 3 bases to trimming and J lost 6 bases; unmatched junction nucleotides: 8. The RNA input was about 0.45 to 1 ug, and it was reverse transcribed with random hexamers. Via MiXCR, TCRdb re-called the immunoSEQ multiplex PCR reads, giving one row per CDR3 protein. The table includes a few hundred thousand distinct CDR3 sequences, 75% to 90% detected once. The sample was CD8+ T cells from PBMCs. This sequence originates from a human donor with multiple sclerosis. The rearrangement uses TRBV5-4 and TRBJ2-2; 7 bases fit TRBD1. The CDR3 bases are TGTGCCAGCAGCTCCCGGGACAGCAATCCCGGGGAGCTGTTTTTT. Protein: CASSSRDSNPGELFF.